This TCR beta chain was sequenced in a study of blood T cell repertoires in COVID-19. Looking at the study overall: COVID-19 samples collected from the United States, Italy and Spain covered acute and convalescent phases. T cells, B-cell-depleted T cells, or PBMCs supplied cDNA or gDNA.

With 3 bases clipped from V and 8 bases from J, the junction kept 9 bases outside the gene matches. The CDR3 consists of 14 residues. Germline loops: CDR1 SGHNT, CDR2 YYREEE (reference sequence). Original data processing: Researchers report that nucleated cell counts were estimated from reference gene primer amplification. The method was immunoSEQ multiplex PCR; TCRdb's version includes in-frame clones alone and lacks a portion of them. V and J calls and clone size come straight from that table; D and trimming were deduced from the DNA. There are 55,000 to 80,000 clones in the sample; around 85% occur only once, and 9% to 15% lies in the top ten.

The sample comprised peripheral blood. V and J are TRBV5-4 and TRBJ1-2, with TRBD1 matching over 8 bases. The receptor was isolated from a human donor in a cohort sampled during active COVID-19. CDR3 protein: CASSSGQGGNGYTF. DNA for the CDR3: TGTGCCAGCAGCTCAGGACAGGGAGGGAACGGCTACACCTTC.